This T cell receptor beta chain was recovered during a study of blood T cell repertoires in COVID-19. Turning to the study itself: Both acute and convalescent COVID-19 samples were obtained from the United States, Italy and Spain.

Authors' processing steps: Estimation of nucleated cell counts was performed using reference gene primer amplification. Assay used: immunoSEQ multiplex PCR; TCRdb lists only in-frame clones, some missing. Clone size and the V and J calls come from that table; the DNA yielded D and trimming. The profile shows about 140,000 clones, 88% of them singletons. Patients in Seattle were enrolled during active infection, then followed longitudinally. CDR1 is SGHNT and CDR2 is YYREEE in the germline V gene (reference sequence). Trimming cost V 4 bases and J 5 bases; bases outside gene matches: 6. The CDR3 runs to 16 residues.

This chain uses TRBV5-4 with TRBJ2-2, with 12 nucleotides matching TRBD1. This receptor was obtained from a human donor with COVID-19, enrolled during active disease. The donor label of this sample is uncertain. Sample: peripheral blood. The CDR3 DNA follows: TGTGCCAGCAGCCCGGGACAGGGGGCGGTAACCGGGGAGCTGTTTTTT. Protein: CASSPGQGAVTGELFF.